This entry lists 21 T cell receptor beta chains sequenced from one sample in a study of beta chain features in type 1 diabetes. Study results and limitations: Moderate but significant shortening of TCRB CDR3s was recorded in all four CD4+ subsets from Type 1 diabetes patients.

For these receptors, no antigen is known. Expressed TCRB transcripts were sequenced because the isolated RNA had all been reverse transcribed beforehand. Here immunoSEQ multiplex PCR was the method, and the copy in TCRdb shows in-frame clones only, minus some. Of a few hundred thousand clones detected, around 9.6% appear once; the ten largest clones hold approximately 0.55%. The sample comprised central memory CD4+ T cells from blood. These receptors all come from a man younger than 40 with type 1 diabetes.

In the case of this clone: A much larger clone differs from this one at a single base, so this may be a read error. The same CDR3 is also encoded by other DNA sequences in this sample. The genes are TRBV28 and TRBJ2-7; D perhaps matches TRBD2 (5 bases). CDR1 is MDHEN, CDR2 SYDVKM, per germline. Deletions cut 2 bases from V and 3 bases from J, with 5 bases between. The CDR3 has 12 amino acids. The CDR3 region has the DNA TGTGCCAGCAGTTTACGGGGCTACGAGCAGTACTTC. This codes for CASSLRGYEQYF.

This clone was seen more than once but under ten times. The chain links TRBV5-1 to TRBJ2-3; possibly TRBD1 for D (6 bases). The CDR3 has 12 residues. The germline V gene has CDR1 SGHRS and CDR2 YFSETQ. Trimming pared 4 bases from V and 6 bases from J, leaving 9 bases between. The CDR3 nucleotides read TGCGCCAGCAGCACCGGACAGGATACGCAGTATTTT. It translates to CASSTGQDTQYF.

This clone came up many times. The chain recombines TRBV28 with TRBJ2-5, with TRBD1 identical over 9 bases. V lost 2 bases to trimming and J lost 6 bases; unmatched junction nucleotides: 10. The length of the CDR3 is 16 residues. Per the germline V gene, CDR1 is MDHEN and CDR2 is SYDVKM. The CDR3 is CASSLRGTGLKKTQYF. Written as DNA, the CDR3 is TGTGCCAGCAGTTTACGGGGGACAGGGTTGAAGAAGACCCAGTACTTC.

The table lists this clone with a few counts. The chain is built from TRBV11-2 and TRBJ2-1; D not resolved. The ends were cut back, 5 bases at V and 0 bases at J, with 11 bases in the middle. Germline CDR1 SGHAT, CDR2 FQNNGV. The CDR3 spans 15 residues. The CDR3 nucleotides read TGTGCCAGCAGCGTGGACGGGTACTCCTACAATGAGCAGTTCTTC. Amino acids: CASSVDGYSYNEQFF.

This clone was picked up a small number of times. V and J are TRBV15 and TRBJ2-5; the D gene is possibly TRBD1 (5 bases). Per germline, CDR1 LNHNV and CDR2 YYDKDF (reference sequence). CDR3 length: 14 residues. Trimming left V 0 bases short and J 13 bases short, with 18 bases between. CDR3 region: CATSRDRHSDSPYF. The CDR3 coding sequence is TGTGCCACCAGCAGAGATCGGCATTCTGACAGTCCGTACTTC. Looking up the rest from reference TRBV15 and TRBJ2-5 gives the full variable domain: DAMVIQNPRYQVTQFGKPVTLSCSQTLNHNVMYWYQQKSSQAPKLLFHYYDKDFNNEADTPDNFQSRRPNTSFCFLDIRSPGLGDTAMYLCATSRDRHSDSPYFGPGTRLLVL.

This clone was recorded many times. The chain joins TRBV14 to TRBJ1-1; no clear D gene. Per germline, CDR1 SGHDN and CDR2 FVKESK. The V and J ends lost 2 bases and 1 base respectively, with 8 bases between them. The CDR3 has 14 residues. In nucleotides, the CDR3 is TGTGCCAGCAGCCAACAGATTGAGAACACTGAAGCTTTCTTT. It encodes CASSQQIENTEAFF. Complete variable domain (other parts from reference TRBV14 and TRBJ1-1): EAGVTQFPSHSVIEKGQTVTLRCDPISGHDNLYWYRRVMGKEIKFLLHFVKESKQDESGMPNNRFLAERTGGTYSTLKVQPAELEDSGVYFCASSQQIENTEAFFGQGTRLTVV.

The chain uses TRBV27 and TRBJ2-3; D uncertain. The V gene's germline CDR1 is MNHEY and CDR2 SMNVEV (reference sequence). Trimming removed 3 bases from V and 1 base from J, with 8 bases in between. This CDR3 is 14 amino acids long. CDR3 region: CASSFSRGTDTQYF. CDR3 sequence (DNA): TGTGCCAGCAGTTTCAGCCGAGGCACAGATACGCAGTATTTT.

Only a few counts were recorded for this clone. CDR3 bases: TGTGCCAGCAGCTTACGGACAGGGATGAACACTGAAGCTTTCTTT. This translates into CASSLRTGMNTEAFF. V usage is TRBV7-3 and J usage is TRBJ1-1; 8 nucleotides line up with TRBD1. From germline, CDR1 is SGHTA and CDR2 FQGTGA. The CDR3 runs to 15 residues. Trimming at V came to 2 bases and at J to 0 bases, leaving 2 bases not matched to a gene.

The genes are TRBV6-1 and TRBJ2-7, with D possibly TRBD2 on 5 matching bases. V lost 4 bases to trimming and J lost 0 bases, with 13 bases between them. This CDR3 region has 15 residues. The germline V gene has CDR1 MNHNS and CDR2 SASEGT. Written as DNA, the CDR3 is TGTGCCAGCAGTGCGAGAAGCGGAAACTCCTACGAGCAGTACTTC. Its protein product is CASSARSGNSYEQYF.

The rearrangement links TRBV6-6 to TRBJ2-7; D is possibly TRBD1 or TRBD2 (5 bases each). The CDR3 has 10 residues. Trimming pared 5 bases from V and 12 bases from J, leaving 11 bases between. Germline CDR1 reads MNHNY; CDR2 reads SVGAGI (reference sequence). The CDR3 region has the DNA TGTGCCAGCAGTGGGGGACGGTGGTACTTC. It specifies CASSGGRWYF.

The rearrangement links TRBV29-1 to TRBJ1-5, with a tentative D call TRBD1 (5 bases). The CDR3 sequence is 12 residues long. The germline gives CDR1 SQVTM, CDR2 ANQGSEA. V lost 6 bases to trimming and J lost 7 bases, with 13 bases between them. The CDR3, as DNA: TGCAGCGTGTCAGGGAATGGGCAGCCCCAGCATTTT. It encodes CSVSGNGQPQHF.

This chain connects TRBV30 to TRBJ2-3; 10 bases are a match to TRBD2. Trimming at V came to 5 bases and at J to 6 bases, leaving 5 bases not matched to a gene. The CDR3 is made up of 13 amino acids. Per germline, CDR1 GTSNPN and CDR2 SVGIG (reference sequence). CDR3 sequence reads: CAWGLAGADTQYF. The CDR3 DNA reads TGTGCCTGGGGTCTAGCGGGGGCCGATACGCAGTATTTT.

Only a few counts were recorded for this clone. The sample contains more than one DNA sequence encoding this CDR3. The chain uses TRBV18 and TRBJ1-5; D is undetermined. The CDR3 consists of 13 residues. V lost 3 bases, J lost 7 bases, and 10 bases lay in between. Germline values: CDR1 KGHSH, CDR2 LQKENI. DNA of the CDR3: TGTGCCAGCTCACCGGCCACGAACCAGCCCCAGCATTTT. This sequence encodes CASSPATNQPQHF. The full variable domain, rest sourced from reference TRBV18 and TRBJ1-5, is NAGVMQNPRHLVRRRGQEARLRCSPMKGHSHVYWYRQLPEEGLKFMVYLQKENIIDESGMPKERFSAEFPKEGPSILRIQQVVRGDSAAYFCASSPATNQPQHFGDGTRLSIL.

This clone has just a few counts. The chain has TRBV2 and TRBJ2-1; weak D call: TRBD2 (5 bases). The CDR3 extends over 13 amino acids. Trimming cost V 4 bases and J 4 bases, with 8 bases left between them. Per the germline V gene, CDR1 is SNHLY and CDR2 is FYNNEI. CDR3 DNA sequence: TGTGCCAGCAGTGTACTAGTGTACAATGAGCAGTTCTTC. This sequence encodes CASSVLVYNEQFF.

This clone was recorded a few times. The chain combines TRBV28 with TRBJ2-1; the D gene is possibly TRBD2 (5 bases). The CDR3 is 14 amino acids. Per the germline V gene, CDR1 is MDHEN and CDR2 is SYDVKM. V lost 7 bases and J 6 bases, leaving 16 bases between the germline ends. The CDR3 spells CASTLAGGFNEQFF. Written as DNA, the CDR3 is TGTGCCAGCACTCTGGCGGGTGGGTTCAATGAGCAGTTCTTC.

This clone was counted only a few times. The gene calls are TRBV27 and TRBJ2-6, with 8 nucleotides matching TRBD1. Germline CDR1 MNHEY, CDR2 SMNVEV (reference sequence). CDR3 length: 17 residues. V shed 6 bases and J 0 bases; nucleotides not matched to a gene: 7. CDR3 protein: CASRDRALYSGANVLTF. In nucleotides, the CDR3 is TGTGCCAGCAGGGACAGGGCCCTCTACTCTGGGGCCAACGTCCTGACTTTC.

This clone appeared a few times. The gene calls are TRBV5-1 and TRBJ2-2; the D call may be TRBD1 or TRBD2 (5 bases each). V dropped 10 bases and J dropped 1 base, with 17 bases sitting between them. The CDR3 is 15 amino acids. Germline assignment: CDR1 SGHRS and CDR2 YFSETQ. The CDR3 loop reads CASSSGAMNTGELFF. In DNA form, the CDR3 reads TGCGCCTCCAGTTCCGGGGCAATGAACACCGGGGAGCTGTTTTTT. The full variable domain, rest sourced from reference TRBV5-1 and TRBJ2-2, is KAGVTQTPRYLIKTRGQQVTLSCSPISGHRSVSWYQQTPGQGLQFLFEYFSETQRNKGNFPGRFSGRQFSNSRSEMNVSTLELGDSALYLCASSSGAMNTGELFFGEGSRLTVL.

The chain employs TRBV7-2 and TRBJ2-5; D is perhaps TRBD2 (6 bases). The better agreement between TRBJ2-7 and the DNA end casts doubt on the J call. Germline assignment: CDR1 SGHTA and CDR2 FQGNSA. The CDR3 contains 14 residues. The CDR3 loop is CASSLEAGLDEQYF. In DNA form, the CDR3 reads TGTGCCAGCAGCTTAGAGGCGGGGCTGGACGAGCAGTACTTC.

This clone was found a few times. The chain uses TRBV15 and TRBJ2-3, with 9 bases identical to TRBD2. The CDR3 extends over 16 amino acids. CDR1 LNHNV and CDR2 YYDKDF come from the germline V gene (reference sequence). V trimming: 7 bases; J trimming: 0 bases; junction bases outside the gene matches: 8. The DNA of the CDR3 is TGTGCCACCACCTTCCGACTAGCGGCTAGCACAGATACGCAGTATTTT. It codes for CATTFRLAASTDTQYF.

The table lists this clone with many counts. The chain links TRBV10-3 to TRBJ2-3; tentatively, D is TRBD2 (6 bases). The CDR3 has 15 amino acids. Germline V gene data show CDR1 as ENHRY and CDR2 as SYGVKD. Trimming removed 3 bases at V and 2 bases at J, with 12 bases between. The CDR3 DNA reads TGTGCCATCAGTGACGGGAGAGGGTACACAGATACGCAGTATTTT. This sequence encodes CAISDGRGYTDTQYF.

This clone appeared many times. This CDR3 is also generated by other DNA sequences in the sample. V gene TRBV5-1 combines with J gene TRBJ1-1; D remains unclear. CDR1 is SGHRS and CDR2 is YFSETQ in the germline V gene. V gave up 0 bases and J gave up 0 bases, with 6 bases separating them. This CDR3 is 14 amino acids long. In DNA, the CDR3 is TGCGCCAGCAGCTTGGGTGCCCTGAACACTGAAGCTTTCTTT. Encoded protein: CASSLGALNTEAFF. Filled out from reference TRBV5-1 and TRBJ1-1, the complete variable domain reads KAGVTQTPRYLIKTRGQQVTLSCSPISGHRSVSWYQQTPGQGLQFLFEYFSETQRNKGNFPGRFSGRQFSNSRSEMNVSTLELGDSALYLCASSLGALNTEAFFGQGTRLTVV.